The next 8 T cell receptor beta chains were all read from a single sample in a study of T cells in tuberculosis. The protocol was immunoSEQ multiplex PCR, while the TCRdb copy is restricted to in-frame clones and leaves out a portion. The sample has around 49,000 clones; nearly 95% are singletons. Time point indicated: new active TB diagnosis, blood taken before or within 7 days of starting treatment. The starting material was PBMCs, obtained at tuberculosis diagnosis. Every receptor here comes from an adult with tuberculosis.

The J gene is TRBJ1-1, the V gene TRBV10-3, with TRBD1 matching 8 bases. Germline assignment: CDR1 ENHRY and CDR2 SYGVKD. The CDR3 is 12 residues long. The trim removed 9 bases at V and 8 bases at J, leaving 8 bases unmatched. CDR3 sequence reads: CAIQKDRGEAFF. As DNA, the CDR3 is TGTGCCATACAAAAAGACAGGGGAGAAGCTTTCTTT.

This chain joins TRBV5-1 and TRBJ2-5; 9 positions agree with TRBD1. From germline, CDR1 is SGHRS and CDR2 YFSETQ. Trimming cost V 3 bases and J 5 bases; bases outside gene matches: 5. The CDR3 length is 14 residues. DNA for the CDR3: TGCGCCAGCAGCTCCGGGACAGGGTCCGAGACCCAGTACTTC. Amino acid sequence: CASSSGTGSETQYF.

In DNA, the CDR3 is TGTGCCAGTAGGGAAACCGGGACTAGAAGCACCGGGGAGCTGTTTTTT. Residues: CASRETGTRSTGELFF. The chain joins TRBV19 to TRBJ2-2; 8 nucleotides line up with TRBD2. Trimming took 6 bases from V and 4 from J; bases not matched to a gene: 10. This CDR3 contains 16 residues. Germline V CDR1 and CDR2: LNHDA, SQIVND (reference sequence).

The V gene is TRBV7-2, the J gene TRBJ1-2; D may be TRBD1 (5 bases). The V end lost 2 bases, the J end lost 1 base, and 11 bases lay between the germline ends. Per the germline V gene, CDR1 is SGHTA and CDR2 is FQGNSA. The CDR3 has 15 amino acids. The CDR3 bases are TGTGCCAGCAGCTTAAGACAGCCAGATAACTATGGCTACACCTTC. Protein: CASSLRQPDNYGYTF.

The chain has TRBV28 and TRBJ1-2, with D perhaps TRBD1 (5 bases). The CDR3 spans 14 residues. Germline assignment: CDR1 MDHEN and CDR2 SYDVKM. Trimming removed 2 bases at V and 4 bases at J, with 11 bases between. In DNA form, the CDR3 reads TGTGCCAGCAGTTTAGGGGCATCTCGCTATGGCTACACCTTC. It specifies CASSLGASRYGYTF.

CDR3 DNA sequence: TGTGCCTGGATGACGGGGGAGAACACCGGGGAGCTGTTTTTT. It codes for CAWMTGENTGELFF. The chain links TRBV30 to TRBJ2-2; TRBD2 might be the D (6 bases). CDR3 length equals 14 residues. V was cut by 4 bases and J by 1 base, with 10 bases left in between. Germline-derived CDR1 and CDR2 are GTSNPN and SVGIG (reference sequence).

The V and J genes are TRBV5-4 and TRBJ1-5; TRBD1 is a possible D gene (5 bases). The CDR3 has 13 amino acids. V gave up 4 bases and J gave up 1 base, with 6 bases separating them. CDR1 is SGHNT and CDR2 is YYREEE in the germline V gene (reference sequence). The CDR3 region is CASSQGSNQPQHF. The CDR3 coding sequence is TGTGCCAGCAGCCAGGGAAGCAATCAGCCCCAGCATTTT.

This clone was found once. The chain has TRBV5-4 and TRBJ1-1, with TRBD1 as a possible D gene (5 bases). Germline V CDR1 and CDR2: SGHNT, YYREEE (reference sequence). V was clipped by 4 bases and J by 5 bases, with 12 bases between them. The CDR3 totals 13 residues. CDR3 in DNA: TGTGCCAGCAGCGCCGTCCGGGGGACTGAAGCTTTCTTT. Its translation: CASSAVRGTEAFF.